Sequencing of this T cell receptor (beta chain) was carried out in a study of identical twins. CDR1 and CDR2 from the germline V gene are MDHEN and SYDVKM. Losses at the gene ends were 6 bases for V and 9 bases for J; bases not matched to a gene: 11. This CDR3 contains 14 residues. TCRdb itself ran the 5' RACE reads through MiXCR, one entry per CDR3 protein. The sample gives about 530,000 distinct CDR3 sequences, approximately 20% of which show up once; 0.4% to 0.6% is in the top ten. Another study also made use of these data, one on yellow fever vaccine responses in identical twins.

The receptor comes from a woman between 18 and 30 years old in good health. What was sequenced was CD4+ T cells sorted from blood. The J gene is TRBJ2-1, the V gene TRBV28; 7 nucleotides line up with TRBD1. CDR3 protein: CASRQSRDSVEQFF. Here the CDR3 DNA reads TGTGCCAGCAGGCAGTCCCGGGACAGCGTTGAGCAGTTCTTC. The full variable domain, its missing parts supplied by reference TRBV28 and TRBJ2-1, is DVKVTQSSRYLVKRTGEKVFLECVQDMDHENMFWYRQDPGLGLRLIYFSYDVKMKEKGDIPEGYSVSREKKERFSLILESASTNQTSMYLCASRQSRDSVEQFFGPGTRLTVL.